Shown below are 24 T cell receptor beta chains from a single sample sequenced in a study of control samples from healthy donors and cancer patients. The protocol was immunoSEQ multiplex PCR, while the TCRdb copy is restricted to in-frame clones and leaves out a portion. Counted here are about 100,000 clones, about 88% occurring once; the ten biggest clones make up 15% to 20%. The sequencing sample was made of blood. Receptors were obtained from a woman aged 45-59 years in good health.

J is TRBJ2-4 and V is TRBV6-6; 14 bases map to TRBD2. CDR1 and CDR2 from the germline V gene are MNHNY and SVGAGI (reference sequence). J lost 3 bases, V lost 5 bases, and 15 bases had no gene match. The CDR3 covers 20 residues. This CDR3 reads CASSLDPTSGGGLGKNIQYF. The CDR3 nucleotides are TGTGCCAGCAGTCTCGATCCGACTAGCGGGGGGGGCCTGGGCAAAAACATTCAGTACTTC.

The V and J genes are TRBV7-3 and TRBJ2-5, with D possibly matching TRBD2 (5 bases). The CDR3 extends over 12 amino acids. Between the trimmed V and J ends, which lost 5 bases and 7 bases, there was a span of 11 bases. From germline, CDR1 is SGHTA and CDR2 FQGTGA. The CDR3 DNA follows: TGTGCCAGCAGCCCCGACCGGGGGACCCAGTACTTC. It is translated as CASSPDRGTQYF. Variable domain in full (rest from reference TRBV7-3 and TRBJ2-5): GAGVSQTPSNKVTEKGKYVELRCDPISGHTALYWYRQSLGQGPEFLIYFQGTGAADDSGLPNDRFFAVRPEGSVSTLKIQRTERGDSAVYLCASSPDRGTQYFGPGTRLLVL.

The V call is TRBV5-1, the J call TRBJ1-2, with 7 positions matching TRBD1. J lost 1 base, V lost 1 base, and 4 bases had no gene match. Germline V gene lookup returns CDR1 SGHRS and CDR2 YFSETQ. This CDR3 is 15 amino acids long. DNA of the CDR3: TGCGCCAGCAGCTTGTGGCAGGGGGTTAACTATGGCTACACCTTC. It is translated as CASSLWQGVNYGYTF.

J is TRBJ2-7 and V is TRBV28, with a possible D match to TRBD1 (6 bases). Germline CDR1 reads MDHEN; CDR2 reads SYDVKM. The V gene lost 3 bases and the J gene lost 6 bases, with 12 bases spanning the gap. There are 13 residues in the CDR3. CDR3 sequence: CASSFTGKGEQYF. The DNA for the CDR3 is TGTGCCAGCAGTTTCACAGGGAAAGGCGAGCAGTACTTC.

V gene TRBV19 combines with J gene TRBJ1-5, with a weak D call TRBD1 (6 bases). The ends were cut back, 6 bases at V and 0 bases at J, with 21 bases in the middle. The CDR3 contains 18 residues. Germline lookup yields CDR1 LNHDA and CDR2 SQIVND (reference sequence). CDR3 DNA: TGTGCCAGTAGGGAATGGGACACCCCCTTTTATAGCAATCAGCCCCAGCATTTT. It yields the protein CASREWDTPFYSNQPQHF.

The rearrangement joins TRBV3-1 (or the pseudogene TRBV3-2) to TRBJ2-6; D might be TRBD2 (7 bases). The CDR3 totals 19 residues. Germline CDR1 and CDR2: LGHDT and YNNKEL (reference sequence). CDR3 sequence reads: CPRRRRGRGRGAGANVLTF. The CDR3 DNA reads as TGTCCCCGCCGCCGGCGCGGGCGGGGGCGCGGGGCGGGGGCCAACGTCCTGACTTTC.

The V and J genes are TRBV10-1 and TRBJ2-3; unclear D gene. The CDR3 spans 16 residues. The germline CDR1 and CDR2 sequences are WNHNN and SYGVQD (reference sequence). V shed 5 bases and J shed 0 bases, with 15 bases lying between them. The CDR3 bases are TGCGCCAGCAGTCAGTACGACGGACCTAGCACAGATACGCAGTATTTT. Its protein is CASSQYDGPSTDTQYF.

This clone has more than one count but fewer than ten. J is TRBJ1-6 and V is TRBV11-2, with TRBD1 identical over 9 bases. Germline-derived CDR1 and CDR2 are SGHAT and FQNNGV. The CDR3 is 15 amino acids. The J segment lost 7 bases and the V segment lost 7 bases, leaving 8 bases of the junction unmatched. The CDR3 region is CASTRTGGTNSPLHF. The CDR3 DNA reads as TGTGCCAGCACTCGTACAGGGGGCACGAATTCACCCCTCCACTTT.

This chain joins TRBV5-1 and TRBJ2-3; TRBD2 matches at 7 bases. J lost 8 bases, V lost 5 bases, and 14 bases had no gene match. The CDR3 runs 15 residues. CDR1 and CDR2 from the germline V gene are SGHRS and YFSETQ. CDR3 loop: CASRSGAGAVGTQYF. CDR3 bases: TGCGCCAGCAGGTCCGGGGCGGGAGCGGTCGGTACGCAGTATTTT.

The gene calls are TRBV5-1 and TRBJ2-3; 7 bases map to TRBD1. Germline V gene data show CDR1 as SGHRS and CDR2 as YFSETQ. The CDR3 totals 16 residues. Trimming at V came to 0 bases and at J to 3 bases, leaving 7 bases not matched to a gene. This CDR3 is CASSLARAGGTDTQYF. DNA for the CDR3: TGCGCCAGCAGCTTGGCCCGTGCAGGGGGAACAGATACGCAGTATTTT.

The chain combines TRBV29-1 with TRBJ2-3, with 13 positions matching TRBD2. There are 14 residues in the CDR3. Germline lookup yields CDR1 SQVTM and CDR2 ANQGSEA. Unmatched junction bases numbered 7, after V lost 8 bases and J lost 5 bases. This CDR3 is CSITSGRAGDTQYF. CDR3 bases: TGCAGCATCACTAGCGGGAGGGCCGGAGATACGCAGTATTTT.

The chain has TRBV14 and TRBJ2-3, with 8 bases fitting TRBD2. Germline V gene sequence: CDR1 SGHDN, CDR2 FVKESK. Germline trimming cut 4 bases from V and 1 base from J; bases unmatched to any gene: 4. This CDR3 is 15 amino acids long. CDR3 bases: TGTGCCAGCAGCCGCCGAGCGGGAGGCACAGATACGCAGTATTTT. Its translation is CASSRRAGGTDTQYF.

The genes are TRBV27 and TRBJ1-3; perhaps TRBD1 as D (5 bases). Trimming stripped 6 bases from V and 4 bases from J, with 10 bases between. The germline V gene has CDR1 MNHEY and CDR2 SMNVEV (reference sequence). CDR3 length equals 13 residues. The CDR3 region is CASSETVGNTIYF. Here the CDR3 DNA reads TGTGCCAGCAGCGAGACAGTAGGAAACACCATATATTTT.

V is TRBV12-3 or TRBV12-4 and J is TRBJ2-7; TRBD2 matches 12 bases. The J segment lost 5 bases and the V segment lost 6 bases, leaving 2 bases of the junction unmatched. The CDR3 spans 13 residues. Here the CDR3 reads CASSLAGGDEQYV. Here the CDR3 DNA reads TGTGCCAGCAGCCTAGCGGGAGGGGACGAGCAGTACGTC.

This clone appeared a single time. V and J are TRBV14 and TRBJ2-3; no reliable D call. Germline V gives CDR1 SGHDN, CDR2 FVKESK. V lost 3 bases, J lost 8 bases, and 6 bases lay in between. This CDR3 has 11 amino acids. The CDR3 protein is CASSHRATQYF. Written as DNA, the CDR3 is TGTGCCAGCAGCCATCGAGCTACGCAGTATTTT.

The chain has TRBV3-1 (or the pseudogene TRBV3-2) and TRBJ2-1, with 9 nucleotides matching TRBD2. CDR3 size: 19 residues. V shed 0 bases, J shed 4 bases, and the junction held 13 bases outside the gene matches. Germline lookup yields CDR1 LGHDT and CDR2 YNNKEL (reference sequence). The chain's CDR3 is CASSQDWLRAGGRYNEQFF. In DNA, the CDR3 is TGTGCCAGCAGCCAAGATTGGTTGCGAGCGGGGGGCCGATACAATGAGCAGTTCTTC.

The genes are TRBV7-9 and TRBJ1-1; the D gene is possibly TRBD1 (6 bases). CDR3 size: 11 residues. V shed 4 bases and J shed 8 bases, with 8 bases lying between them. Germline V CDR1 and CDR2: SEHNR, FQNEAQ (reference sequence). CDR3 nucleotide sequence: TGTGCCAGCAGCTCTCAGGGGGAAGCTTTCTTT. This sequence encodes CASSSQGEAFF.

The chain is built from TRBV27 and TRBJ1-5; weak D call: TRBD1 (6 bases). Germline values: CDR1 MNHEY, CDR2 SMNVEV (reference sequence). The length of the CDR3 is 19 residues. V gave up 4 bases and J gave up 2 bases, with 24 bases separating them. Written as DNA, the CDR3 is TGTGCCAGCAGTTCTCAGGTGGGGGCAGGGAGGATGCGCAATCAGCCCCAGCATTTT. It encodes CASSSQVGAGRMRNQPQHF.

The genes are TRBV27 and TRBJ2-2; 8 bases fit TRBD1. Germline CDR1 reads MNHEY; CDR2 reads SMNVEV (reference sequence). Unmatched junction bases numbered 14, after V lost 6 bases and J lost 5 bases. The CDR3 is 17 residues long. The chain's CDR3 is CASSLLGGQGGTGELFF. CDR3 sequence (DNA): TGTGCCAGCAGCCTCTTGGGTGGACAGGGTGGTACCGGGGAGCTGTTTTTT.

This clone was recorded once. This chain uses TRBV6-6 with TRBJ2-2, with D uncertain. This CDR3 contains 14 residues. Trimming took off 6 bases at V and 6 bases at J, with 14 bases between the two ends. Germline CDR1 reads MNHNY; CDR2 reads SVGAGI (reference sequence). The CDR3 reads CASRIQFLSGELFF. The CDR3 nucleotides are TGTGCCAGCAGGATACAATTCCTTTCCGGGGAGCTGTTTTTT.

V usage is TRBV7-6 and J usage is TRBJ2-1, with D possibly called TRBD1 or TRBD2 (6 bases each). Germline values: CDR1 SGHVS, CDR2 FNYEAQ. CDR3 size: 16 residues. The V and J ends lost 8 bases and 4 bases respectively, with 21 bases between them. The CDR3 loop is CASGSRRDKAYNEQFF. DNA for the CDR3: TGTGCCAGCGGCAGCCGGAGGGACAAAGCTTACAATGAGCAGTTCTTC.

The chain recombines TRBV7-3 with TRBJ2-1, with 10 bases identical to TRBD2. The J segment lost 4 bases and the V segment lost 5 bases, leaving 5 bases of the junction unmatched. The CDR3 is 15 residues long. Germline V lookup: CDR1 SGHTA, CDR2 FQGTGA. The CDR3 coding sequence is TGTGCCAGCAGCGCCCAACTAGCGGGATACAATGAGCAGTTCTTC. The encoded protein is CASSAQLAGYNEQFF.

Written as DNA, the CDR3 is TGTGCCAGCAACCCCCAAGGATACACCCATCAGCGGGAGCTGTTTTTT. Its translation: CASNPQGYTHQRELFF. The rearrangement joins TRBV11-3 to TRBJ2-2; D unclear. CDR1 SGHNT and CDR2 YENEEA come from the germline V gene. CDR3 length equals 16 residues. The V gene lost 7 bases and the J gene lost 9 bases, with 24 bases spanning the gap.

The CDR3 loop is CASSQAAGSSYEQYV. The CDR3 DNA follows: TGTGCCAGCAGCCAAGCAGCGGGGAGCTCCTACGAGCAGTACGTC. The J gene is TRBJ2-7, the V gene TRBV3-1 (or the pseudogene TRBV3-2); TRBD2 matches 7 bases. Germline values: CDR1 LGHDT, CDR2 YNNKEL (reference sequence). The ends lost 1 base at V and 0 bases at J; junction bases unmatched: 3. The CDR3 consists of 15 residues.